These 18 T cell receptor beta chains share one sample of origin, sequenced in a study of CD8 T cells in Susac syndrome. cDNA came from about 0.5 to 1 ug RNA primed by random hexamers. TCRdb reprocessed the immunoSEQ multiplex PCR reads with MiXCR, giving one entry per CDR3 protein. The top ten clones hold 0.63% of a sample with around 25,000 distinct CDR3 sequences, over 85% of them seen once. Sequencing was performed on CD8+ T cells from PBMCs. Receptor source: a human donor with Susac syndrome.

The chain combines TRBV13 with TRBJ1-6; no clear D gene. Germline V gene lookup returns CDR1 PRHDT and CDR2 FYEKMQ (reference sequence). V was shortened by 6 bases and J by 2 bases, with 14 bases between the two germline ends. The CDR3 runs 16 residues. The CDR3 is CASSSSWATYNSPLHF. The CDR3 DNA sequence: TGTGCCAGCAGTAGCTCTTGGGCCACCTATAATTCACCCCTCCACTTT.

V and J are TRBV7-9 and TRBJ2-7, with 10 bases lining up with TRBD2. Per germline, CDR1 SEHNR and CDR2 FQNEAQ (reference sequence). J was trimmed by 5 bases and V by 5 bases; bases with no gene match: 15. CDR3 length equals 17 residues. The CDR3 here is CASSVLTGTSASDEQYF. CDR3 nucleotide sequence: TGTGCCAGCAGCGTCTTAACCGGGACTAGCGCATCCGACGAGCAGTACTTC. The full variable domain, its missing parts supplied by reference TRBV7-9 and TRBJ2-7, is DTGVSQNPRHKITKRGQNVTFRCDPISEHNRLYWYRQTLGQGPEFLTYFQNEAQLEKSRLLSDRFSAERPKGSFSTLEIQRTEQGDSAMYLCASSVLTGTSASDEQYFGPGTRLTVT.

This clonotype turned up a few times. The chain links TRBV29-1 to TRBJ2-7; 8 bases match TRBD1. From germline, CDR1 is SQVTM and CDR2 ANQGSEA. Trimming took 3 bases from V and 2 from J; bases not matched to a gene: 0. The CDR3 extends over 12 amino acids. CDR3 in amino acids: CSVETGAYEQYF. Here the CDR3 DNA reads TGCAGCGTTGAGACAGGGGCCTACGAGCAGTACTTC.

This chain connects TRBV29-1 to TRBJ2-2; D remains ambiguous. The CDR3 length is 12 residues. Trimming cost V 2 bases and J 4 bases, with 5 bases left between them. Germline CDR1 SQVTM, CDR2 ANQGSEA. The CDR3 protein is CSVEKVTGELFF. The CDR3 DNA reads as TGCAGCGTTGAAAAGGTCACCGGGGAGCTGTTTTTT.

The chain recombines TRBV6-5 with TRBJ2-3, with D perhaps TRBD2 (5 bases). The CDR3 totals 15 residues. Germline V gene sequence: CDR1 MNHEY, CDR2 SVGAGI. Trimming took off 0 bases at V and 6 bases at J, with 13 bases between the two ends. In DNA form, the CDR3 reads TGTGCCAGCAGTTACTCGATTACGGGCGGGGATACGCAGTATTTT. This codes for CASSYSITGGDTQYF.

The chain carries TRBV4-1 and TRBJ2-7; 10 nucleotides match TRBD1. This CDR3 comprises 15 residues. The ends lost 3 bases at V and 2 bases at J; junction bases unmatched: 4. Germline CDR1 MGHRA, CDR2 YSYEKL. The CDR3 nucleotides read TGCGCCAGCAGCCATCCCGGGACAGGGGCCTACGAGCAGTACTTC. It is translated as CASSHPGTGAYEQYF.

Only a few counts were recorded for this clonotype. V usage is TRBV7-9 and J usage is TRBJ2-7; D is perhaps TRBD1 (7 bases). This CDR3 region has 12 residues. CDR1 and CDR2 (germline): SEHNR, FQNEAQ (reference sequence). V shed 5 bases and J shed 4 bases, with 9 bases lying between them. The CDR3 is CASSAGQYEQYF. The CDR3 coding sequence is TGTGCCAGCAGCGCGGGACAGTACGAGCAGTACTTC.

The gene calls are TRBV25-1 and TRBJ2-7, with 9 nucleotides matching TRBD1. J lost 3 bases, V lost 1 base, and 10 bases had no gene match. Germline V gene data show CDR1 as MGHDK and CDR2 as SYGVNS. The CDR3 runs to 17 residues. The CDR3 reads CASSEWLPGQGGYEQYF. DNA for the CDR3: TGTGCCAGCAGTGAATGGCTTCCGGGACAGGGAGGCTACGAGCAGTACTTC.

This chain links TRBV28 with TRBJ2-7; 9 bases are shared with TRBD2. Germline trimming cut 7 bases from V and 5 bases from J; bases unmatched to any gene: 12. In germline, CDR1 is MDHEN, CDR2 SYDVKM. The CDR3 extends over 15 amino acids. The CDR3 nucleotides are TGTGCCAGCAACTTACTGGGACTAGCAGTAGACGAGCAGTACTTC. It yields the protein CASNLLGLAVDEQYF.

This clonotype was counted once. The rearrangement links TRBV12-3 or TRBV12-4 to TRBJ2-7, with no clear D. Deletions cut 0 bases from V and 5 bases from J, with 5 bases between. There are 12 residues in the CDR3. This CDR3 reads CASSLAVDEQYF. The DNA of the CDR3 is TGTGCCAGCAGTTTAGCGGTGGACGAGCAGTACTTC.

The chain combines TRBV15 with TRBJ2-3, with TRBD2 matching 9 bases. CDR1 LNHNV and CDR2 YYDKDF come from the germline V gene (reference sequence). J lost 2 bases, V lost 0 bases, and 9 bases had no gene match. CDR3 length: 18 residues. DNA for the CDR3: TGTGCCACCAGCAGAGATGGGGGCGGGGGGGCCCCCACAGATACGCAGTATTTT. Encoded protein: CATSRDGGGGAPTDTQYF.

The chain couples TRBV12-3 or TRBV12-4 to TRBJ1-1; no definite D call. The CDR3 contains 14 residues. Trimming removed 6 bases at V and 0 bases at J, with 11 bases between. The DNA of the CDR3 is TGTGCCAGCAGCCCCCGACCGATGAACACTGAAGCTTTCTTT. Translating it yields CASSPRPMNTEAFF.

The chain is built from TRBV7-9 and TRBJ1-5, with unresolved D. The CDR3 runs 15 residues. V was pared by 5 bases and J by 5 bases, with 16 bases between. The germline CDR1 and CDR2 sequences are SEHNR and FQNEAQ (reference sequence). CDR3 protein: CASSTASGVDQPQHF. CDR3 sequence (DNA): TGTGCCAGCAGCACAGCTAGTGGGGTGGATCAGCCCCAGCATTTT.

The sample holds one count of this clonotype. This chain uses TRBV19 with TRBJ1-6; D is uncertain. Deletions cut 1 base from V and 0 bases from J, with 7 bases between. Germline V gene data show CDR1 as LNHDA and CDR2 as SQIVND (reference sequence). The CDR3 has 16 amino acids. CDR3: CASSIVAGSYNSPLHF. CDR3 coding DNA: TGTGCCAGTAGTATAGTAGCTGGCTCCTATAATTCACCCCTCCACTTT. The full variable domain, with the rest looked up from reference TRBV19 and TRBJ1-6, is DGGITQSPKYLFRKEGQNVTLSCEQNLNHDAMYWYRQDPGQGLRLIYYSQIVNDFQKGDIAEGYSVSREKKESFPLTVTSAQKNPTAFYLCASSIVAGSYNSPLHFGNGTRLTVT.

This rearrangement joins TRBV4-2 to TRBJ2-7; 9 positions agree with TRBD1. Losses at the gene ends were 2 bases for V and 2 bases for J; bases not matched to a gene: 10. Looked up from germline, CDR1 is LGHNA and CDR2 is YNFKEQ. The CDR3 loop spans 17 amino acids. CDR3 sequence reads: CASSQLEPGQGPYEQYF. CDR3 coding DNA: TGTGCCAGCAGCCAACTGGAGCCGGGACAGGGTCCCTACGAGCAGTACTTC.

This clonotype appeared a few times. The rearrangement links TRBV7-9 to TRBJ1-2, with 7 bases lining up with TRBD1. J gave up 4 bases and V 5 bases, and 4 bases lay outside the gene matches. Per germline, CDR1 SEHNR and CDR2 FQNEAQ (reference sequence). The CDR3 is made up of 13 amino acids. The CDR3 nucleotides read TGTGCCAGCAGCCCAGGGGGTACCTATGGCTACACCTTC. It yields the protein CASSPGGTYGYTF.

V usage is TRBV12-3 or TRBV12-4 and J usage is TRBJ2-7; 12 bases map to TRBD1. The V gene end was trimmed by 6 bases and the J gene end by 3 bases; junction bases not matched to a gene: 6. The CDR3 sequence is 15 residues long. The chain's CDR3 is CASREGTGGVYEQYF. The CDR3 bases are TGTGCCAGCAGGGAAGGGACAGGGGGCGTCTACGAGCAGTACTTC.

On this clonotype: The junction departs from the called germline gene at one end, perhaps through a read error. The chain uses TRBV28 and TRBJ2-7; 11 bases align to TRBD2. The CDR3 sequence is 13 residues long. CDR1 is MDHEN, CDR2 SYDVKM, per germline. This CDR3 reads CASSPRGLAAEGF. The CDR3, as DNA: TGTGCCAGCAGTCCGAGGGGACTAGCGGCCGAGGGCTTC. The variable domain in full, completed from reference TRBV28 and TRBJ2-7, reads DVKVTQSSRYLVKRTGEKVFLECVQDMDHENMFWYRQDPGLGLRLIYFSYDVKMKEKGDIPEGYSVSREKKERFSLILESASTNQTSMYLCASSPRGLAAEGFGPGTRLTVT.